The rows below give T cell receptor beta chains drawn from one sample of a study of blood T cell repertoires in COVID-19. Here immunoSEQ multiplex PCR was the method, and the copy in TCRdb shows in-frame clones only, minus some. The profile shows roughly 120,000 clones, more than 70% of them singletons. The sequenced sample consisted of peripheral blood. All receptors come from a man aged 55 to 69 with acute or convalescent COVID-19. The CDR3 runs from the conserved cysteine through the conserved F or W. Each record gives: V gene, J gene, CDR3 length, D gene, clone size, CDR3 DNA, CDR3 protein. A D gene is named only where the DNA matches it firmly. Size is omitted from some rows. Given values are once, few, many or a class for expanded clones.

TRBV2	TRBJ1-1	12	NA	once	TGTGCCAGCCGGGGAATAGGCACTGAAGCTTTCTTT	CASRGIGTEAFF
TRBV27	TRBJ1-5	12	NA	NA	TGTGCCAGCAGTTCCCTCGGAGGGCCCCAGCATTTT	CASSSLGGPQHF
TRBV2	TRBJ2-1	15	TRBD2	NA	TGTGCCAGCAGCGGACTAGCGGCCAACTACAATGAGCAGTTCTTC	CASSGLAANYNEQFF
TRBV7-9	TRBJ1-5	15	TRBD1	NA	TGTGCCAGCAGCTTAGGGGGACAGGGCGGTCAGCCCCAGCATTTT	CASSLGGQGGQPQHF
TRBV7-9	TRBJ1-3	15	NA	few	TGTGCCAGCAGCTCCCCAGAAGGCGGTGGAAACACCATATATTTT	CASSSPEGGGNTIYF
TRBV5-1	TRBJ2-2	15	NA	NA	TGCGCCAGCAGCTTGACAGGGAAGAACACCGGGGAGCTGTTTTTT	CASSLTGKNTGELFF
TRBV7-2	TRBJ1-5	14	NA	NA	TGTGCCAGCAGCTTAGATAGCGGGGAGGGGCCCCAGCATTTT	CASSLDSGEGPQHF
TRBV5-1	TRBJ1-2	15	NA	NA	TGCGCCAGCAGCTTGGTCTTCGGACAGAACTATGGCTACACCTTC	CASSLVFGQNYGYTF
TRBV29-1	TRBJ2-1	11	NA	NA	TGCAGCGTTGATGGGCACAATGAGCAGTTCTTC	CSVDGHNEQFF
TRBV7-9	TRBJ2-7	14	TRBD1	NA	TGTGCCAGCAGCCCAGACACGGGGACAGACGAGCAGTACTTC	CASSPDTGTDEQYF
TRBV28	TRBJ2-5	13	NA	NA	TGTGCCAGCAGTTTAAACAGTAAAGAGACCCAGTACTTC	CASSLNSKETQYF
TRBV3-1/TRBV3-2	TRBJ2-7	14	NA	NA	TGTGCCAGCAGCCCACGGTCAAATAACGGCGAGCAGTACTTC	CASSPRSNNGEQYF
TRBV9	TRBJ1-1	13	NA	NA	TGTGCCAGCAGCGTAGACCCCCGGACTGAAGCTTTCTTT	CASSVDPRTEAFF
TRBV2	TRBJ1-5	15	NA	NA	TGTGCCAGCAGAGCAGGGTATTATAGCAATCAGCCCCAGCATTTT	CASRAGYYSNQPQHF
TRBV24-1	TRBJ2-1	12	NA	NA	TGTGCCACACGCGGGGCTTACAATGAGCAGTTCTTC	CATRGAYNEQFF
TRBV6-2/TRBV6-3	TRBJ2-5	17	TRBD2	NA	TGTGCCAGCAGTTACTCGACAAGACTAGCGGACCAAGAGACCCAGTACTTC	CASSYSTRLADQETQYF
TRBV28	TRBJ1-1	11	TRBD1	NA	TGTGCCAGCAGTTCAAGGACAGGGACTTTCTTT	CASSSRTGTFF
TRBV7-8	TRBJ2-3	14	NA	NA	TGTGCCAGCAGCTTAGGAGGGTACGGTCAAACGCAGTATTTT	CASSLGGYGQTQYF
TRBV6-5	TRBJ2-1	15	NA	NA	TGTGCCAGCAGTTACTCCCTCGGAGGGATGGGTGAGCAGTTCTTC	CASSYSLGGMGEQFF
TRBV7-9	TRBJ2-3	13	NA	NA	TGTGCCAGCAGCCGGGACGGGGGAGACACGCAGTATTTT	CASSRDGGDTQYF
TRBV18	TRBJ2-2	16	TRBD1	NA	TGTGCCAGCTCACCCTTGGGACAGCCCAGCACCGGGGAGCTGTTTTTT	CASSPLGQPSTGELFF
TRBV4-3	TRBJ2-4	16	TRBD2	NA	TGCGCCAGCAGCCAAGATTGGGGGGGAGGGGAAAACATTCAGTACTTC	CASSQDWGGGENIQYF
TRBV7-8	TRBJ1-5	13	NA	NA	TGTGCCAGCAGCTCGACAGAGGATCAGCCCCAGCATTTT	CASSSTEDQPQHF
TRBV10-3	TRBJ1-4	13	TRBD1	NA	TGTGCCATCAGTCGGGACAGAGATGAAAAACTGTTTTTT	CAISRDRDEKLFF
TRBV7-9	TRBJ1-2	13	NA	NA	TGTGCCAGCAGCTATTACAGCAACTATGGCTACACCTTC	CASSYYSNYGYTF
TRBV28	TRBJ2-3	14	NA	NA	TGTGCCAGCAGTTTGAACGGGGGCACAGATACGCAGTATTTT	CASSLNGGTDTQYF
TRBV27	TRBJ2-1	19	NA	NA	TGTGCCAGCAGTTTATCTTCGTCGGGTTCGCGGCTACCCGGAAATGAGCAGTTCTTC	CASSLSSSGSRLPGNEQFF